Shown below are 28 T cell receptor beta chains from a single sample sequenced in a study of Tregs in tolerant kidney transplant recipients. Measured with immunoSEQ multiplex PCR; TCRdb has only the in-frame clones, and not every one. The data show approximately 90,000 clones, around 94% seen once. The specimen sequenced was CD8+ T cells from blood. Every receptor here comes from a human donor in good health.

This clone was observed a handful of times. The V gene is TRBV11-2, the J gene TRBJ1-6; D gene unclear. This CDR3 has 15 amino acids. The ends were cut back, 3 bases at V and 3 bases at J, with 9 bases in the middle. Germline V lookup: CDR1 SGHAT, CDR2 FQNNGV. This CDR3 is CASSLSTLYNSPLHF. CDR3 bases: TGTGCCAGCAGCTTGAGTACTCTCTATAATTCACCCCTCCACTTT.

The rearrangement links TRBV6-1 to TRBJ2-3; D is perhaps TRBD2 (5 bases). V gave up 2 bases and J gave up 6 bases, with 12 bases separating them. This CDR3 spans 14 amino acids. The germline CDR1 and CDR2 sequences are MNHNS and SASEGT. CDR3 residues: CASSELSGSDTQYF. In DNA, the CDR3 is TGTGCCAGCAGTGAATTGAGCGGCTCGGATACGCAGTATTTT.

This chain uses TRBV7-2 with TRBJ2-7; 12 bases agree with TRBD2. Germline CDR1 is SGHTA and CDR2 is FQGNSA. There are 16 residues in the CDR3. V gave up 5 bases and J gave up 2 bases; unmatched junction bases: 7. The DNA of the CDR3 is TGTGCCAGCAGCCTGACTAGCGGGAGTATCCCCTACGAGCAGTACTTC. Translation: CASSLTSGSIPYEQYF.

The sample holds a few counts of this clone. The sample contains more than one DNA sequence encoding this CDR3. The CDR3 protein is CASSLQGANYGYTF. The DNA of the CDR3 is TGTGCCAGCAGTCTACAGGGGGCTAACTATGGCTACACCTTC. The chain is built from TRBV27 and TRBJ1-2, with 8 bases matching TRBD1. The CDR3 is 14 amino acids. The V gene end was trimmed by 5 bases and the J gene end by 0 bases; junction bases not matched to a gene: 2. Germline CDR1 is MNHEY and CDR2 is SMNVEV (reference sequence).

The V call is TRBV7-9, the J call TRBJ2-7, with 10 bases lining up with TRBD2. The CDR3 is made up of 15 amino acids. V dropped 5 bases and J dropped 6; count of bases not matched to a gene: 10. In germline, CDR1 is SEHNR, CDR2 FQNEAQ (reference sequence). In DNA, the CDR3 is TGTGCCAGCAGCCAACCTCTAGCGGGGGAAGGCGAGCAGTACTTC. Translating it yields CASSQPLAGEGEQYF.

V is TRBV7-9 and J is TRBJ2-4; D gene unclear. Trimming took 6 bases from V and 0 from J, leaving 12 bases between them. There are 15 residues in the CDR3. Germline V CDR1 and CDR2: SEHNR, FQNEAQ (reference sequence). CDR3 amino acids: CASRPHIQAKNIQYF. The CDR3 DNA follows: TGTGCCAGCAGGCCCCACATACAAGCCAAAAACATTCAGTACTTC.

V gene TRBV13 combines with J gene TRBJ2-7; D uncertain. This CDR3 has 13 amino acids. Germline-derived CDR1 and CDR2 are PRHDT and FYEKMQ (reference sequence). Trimming left V 1 base short and J 3 bases short, with 7 bases between. The CDR3 spells CASSLARLYEQYF. The CDR3 DNA reads as TGTGCCAGCAGCTTAGCCCGCCTCTACGAGCAGTACTTC.

The chain links TRBV14 to TRBJ1-2, with D perhaps TRBD1 (6 bases). CDR3 length equals 17 residues. The V and J ends lost 0 bases and 4 bases respectively, with 18 bases between them. Germline loops: CDR1 SGHDN, CDR2 FVKESK. In DNA form, the CDR3 reads TGTGCCAGCAGCCAAGATTTCGGCGGGGGGCTGCGCTATGGCTACACCTTC. This encodes CASSQDFGGGLRYGYTF.

V is TRBV18 and J is TRBJ1-2; D remains unclear. The V and J ends lost 0 bases and 5 bases respectively, with 16 bases between them. Germline loops: CDR1 KGHSH, CDR2 LQKENI. This CDR3 comprises 16 residues. The CDR3 reads CASSPPGFSFRYGYTF. The CDR3 DNA reads TGTGCCAGCTCACCACCGGGCTTCTCTTTTCGATATGGCTACACCTTC.

This chain's CDR3 is CASSQGSLAKNIQYF. Written as DNA, the CDR3 is TGCGCCAGCAGCCAAGGTTCGTTAGCCAAAAACATTCAGTACTTC. The chain links TRBV4-1 to TRBJ2-4; D gene unclear. This CDR3 is 15 amino acids long. The germline CDR1 and CDR2 sequences are MGHRA and YSYEKL. V was pared by 1 base and J by 0 bases, with 7 bases between.

The chain links TRBV19 to TRBJ2-7; D perhaps matches TRBD2 (5 bases). Germline-derived CDR1 and CDR2 are LNHDA and SQIVND (reference sequence). This CDR3 has 12 residues. The germline V and J ends were trimmed by 6 bases and 3 bases, with 9 bases remaining between them. CDR3 loop: CASSGNSYEQYF. CDR3 sequence (DNA): TGTGCCAGTAGCGGGAACAGCTACGAGCAGTACTTC.

The chain carries TRBV19 and TRBJ2-7; D not certain. With 3 bases removed from V and 0 bases from J, the gap between germline ends came to 6 bases. The CDR3 extends over 13 amino acids. From germline, CDR1 is LNHDA and CDR2 SQIVND (reference sequence). The CDR3, as DNA: TGTGCCAGTAGTATTTTTCCCTCCTACGAGCAGTACTTC. Its protein product is CASSIFPSYEQYF.

V usage is TRBV30 and J usage is TRBJ2-7; D perhaps matches TRBD1 (5 bases). Between the trimmed V and J ends, which lost 1 base and 2 bases, there was a span of 15 bases. From germline, CDR1 is GTSNPN and CDR2 SVGIG (reference sequence). The CDR3 runs to 15 residues. CDR3 region: CAWSGARTYTYEQYF. The CDR3 region has the DNA TGTGCCTGGAGTGGCGCCAGGACATATACCTACGAGCAGTACTTC. Complete variable domain (other parts from reference TRBV30 and TRBJ2-7): SQTIHQWPATLVQPVGSPLSLECTVEGTSNPNLYWYRQAAGRGLQLLFYSVGIGQISSEVPQNLSASRPQDRQFILSSKKLLLSDSGFYLCAWSGARTYTYEQYFGPGTRLTVT.

The genes are TRBV27 and TRBJ2-7; D is unclear. The V end lost 8 bases, the J end lost 5 bases, and 10 bases lay between the germline ends. The CDR3 contains 11 residues. CDR1 is MNHEY, CDR2 SMNVEV, per germline (reference sequence). For the CDR3, the DNA is TGTGCCAGCGGGTTTGGCCACGAGCAGTACTTC. Translating gives CASGFGHEQYF.

The table lists this clone with a count of one. The chain joins TRBV7-9 to TRBJ2-3; D is uncertain. The CDR3 sequence is 16 residues long. Trimming left V 6 bases short and J 1 base short, with 17 bases between. Germline lookup yields CDR1 SEHNR and CDR2 FQNEAQ (reference sequence). The CDR3 here is CASSSLTPKGTDTQYF. The CDR3 DNA reads TGTGCCAGCAGTTCATTAACTCCGAAAGGCACAGATACGCAGTATTTT.

The chain is built from TRBV4-1 and TRBJ2-2; D is perhaps TRBD1 (7 bases). V was cut by 1 base and J by 4 bases, with 13 bases left in between. Germline assignment: CDR1 MGHRA and CDR2 YSYEKL. The CDR3 totals 16 residues. CDR3: CASSQVAGGSTGELFF. The CDR3, as DNA: TGCGCCAGCAGCCAAGTGGCAGGGGGGTCCACCGGGGAGCTGTTTTTT.

The V call is TRBV7-9, the J call TRBJ2-2; 11 nucleotides line up with TRBD1. The CDR3 consists of 19 residues. V gave up 0 bases and J gave up 2 bases; unmatched junction bases: 8. CDR1 and CDR2 from the germline V gene are SEHNR and FQNEAQ (reference sequence). The CDR3 region is CASSLALGTGGFNTGELFF. CDR3 bases: TGTGCCAGCAGCTTAGCGCTCGGGACAGGGGGTTTTAACACCGGGGAGCTGTTTTTT.

The rearrangement uses TRBV27 and TRBJ2-1, with TRBD2 identical over 11 bases. CDR1 is MNHEY and CDR2 is SMNVEV in the germline V gene (reference sequence). J gave up 4 bases and V 6 bases, and 5 bases lay outside the gene matches. CDR3 length: 15 residues. The CDR3 sequence is CASRPGLAGYNEQFF. The DNA of the CDR3 is TGTGCCAGCAGACCAGGACTAGCGGGTTACAATGAGCAGTTCTTC.

The chain combines TRBV13 with TRBJ1-2; 7 nucleotides match TRBD1. This CDR3 has 14 amino acids. J gave up 3 bases and V 4 bases, and 5 bases lay outside the gene matches. CDR1 is PRHDT, CDR2 FYEKMQ, per germline (reference sequence). The chain's CDR3 is CASSSGGAYYGYTF. CDR3 bases: TGTGCCAGCAGCTCAGGGGGAGCCTACTATGGCTACACCTTC.

The V call is TRBV27, the J call TRBJ2-2, with 10 positions matching TRBD1. The CDR3 sequence is 14 residues long. V shed 4 bases and J 7 bases; nucleotides not matched to a gene: 3. In germline, CDR1 is MNHEY, CDR2 SMNVEV (reference sequence). CDR3 residues: CASSYGQGGGELFF. CDR3 sequence (DNA): TGTGCCAGCAGTTACGGACAGGGGGGCGGGGAGCTGTTTTTT.

In its sample, this clone was seen once. The chain uses TRBV2 and TRBJ1-6; perhaps TRBD1 as D (6 bases). Germline V gene sequence: CDR1 SNHLY, CDR2 FYNNEI. V was trimmed by 7 bases and J by 10 bases, leaving 17 bases between them. The CDR3 sequence is 14 residues long. CDR3 residues: CASTFRTDHSPLHF. The CDR3 nucleotides are TGTGCCAGCACCTTCAGGACAGATCACTCACCCCTCCACTTT. Based on the CDR3 plus reference TRBV2 and TRBJ1-6, the full variable domain is EPEVTQTPSHQVTQMGQEVILRCVPISNHLYFYWYRQILGQKVEFLVSFYNNEISEKSEIFDDQFSVERPDGSNFTLKIRSTKLEDSAMYFCASTFRTDHSPLHFGNGTRLTVT.

This chain connects TRBV29-1 to TRBJ2-1; D remains ambiguous. The CDR3 contains 16 residues. V dropped 4 bases and J dropped 4 bases, with 20 bases sitting between them. Germline CDR1 is SQVTM and CDR2 is ANQGSEA. Here the CDR3 reads CSVVGMSSTTYNEQFF. CDR3 bases: TGCAGCGTTGTTGGGATGTCGAGTACCACTTACAATGAGCAGTTCTTC.

The chain combines TRBV5-6 with TRBJ2-7, with D possibly being TRBD1 (6 bases). In germline, CDR1 is SGHDT, CDR2 YYEEEE. The CDR3 is made up of 13 amino acids. Trimming left V 2 bases short and J 7 bases short, with 13 bases between. CDR3 sequence (DNA): TGTGCCAGCAGCTTTAAAACAGGGCGGGAGCAGTACTTC. It translates to CASSFKTGREQYF.

The V and J genes are TRBV30 and TRBJ1-1, with no clear D. The ends were cut back, 1 base at V and 3 bases at J, with 9 bases in the middle. Germline V CDR1 and CDR2: GTSNPN, SVGIG (reference sequence). The CDR3 spans 13 residues. CDR3 DNA sequence: TGTGCCTGGAGTGCGGACGCGCACACTGAAGCTTTCTTT. It is translated as CAWSADAHTEAFF.

V is TRBV5-1 and J is TRBJ1-2; D is undetermined. The V end lost 8 bases, the J end lost 0 bases, and 11 bases lay between the germline ends. Germline V CDR1 and CDR2: SGHRS, YFSETQ. CDR3 size: 13 residues. This CDR3 reads CASSGLPNYGYTF. CDR3 DNA: TGCGCCAGTTCCGGACTCCCTAACTATGGCTACACCTTC.

The chain has TRBV28 and TRBJ2-3; D remains ambiguous. V lost 1 base and J 6 bases, leaving 5 bases between the germline ends. Germline V lookup: CDR1 MDHEN, CDR2 SYDVKM. This CDR3 region has 12 residues. Written as DNA, the CDR3 is TGTGCCAGCAGTTTATATTCCGATACGCAGTATTTT. Residues: CASSLYSDTQYF.

This rearrangement joins TRBV10-1 to TRBJ2-3; 9 nucleotides agree with TRBD1. CDR3 size: 16 residues. Germline CDR1 is WNHNN and CDR2 is SYGVQD (reference sequence). V lost 0 bases and J lost 3; bases outside the gene matches: 4. The CDR3 region has the DNA TGCGCCAGCAGTGAGTCGAACAGGGGGCCGACAGATACGCAGTATTTT. Amino acid sequence: CASSESNRGPTDTQYF.

The chain uses TRBV5-5 and TRBJ2-7; D assignment may be TRBD1 or TRBD2 (5 bases each). CDR1 and CDR2 (germline): SGHKS, YYEKEE (reference sequence). Trimming stripped 4 bases from V and 4 bases from J, with 18 bases between. The CDR3 covers 15 residues. In nucleotides, the CDR3 is TGTGCCAGCAGCCCCCGGGGCCCCCCGGTGTACGAGCAGTACTTC. Encoded protein: CASSPRGPPVYEQYF.